This T cell receptor beta chain was obtained from a study of early stage breast cancer tumors. The overall study: ER+/PR+/HER2- status applied to about 70% of the 16 invasive breast tumors.

Overall study findings and caveats: Compared with adjacent normal breast tissue, tumors showed around 2.7-fold greater T cell density and higher clonality. Comparing each tissue with blood distinguished tumor from normal in most of the 16 patients.

CDR3 length equals 14 residues. Trimming took off 1 base at V and 8 bases at J, with 11 bases between the two ends. From germline, CDR1 is MGHRA and CDR2 YSYEKL. With respect to this clone: Its target is unknown.

The method was immunoSEQ multiplex PCR; TCRdb's version includes in-frame clones alone and lacks a portion of them. Here the sample spans about 36,000 clones, 70% to 85% being singletons. Material for sequencing was blood. The clonotype originates from a person between 55 and 69 years old with breast cancer. The chain links TRBV4-1 to TRBJ1-4; weak D call: TRBD1 (6 bases). This CDR3 reads CASSQVPGVEKLFF. The CDR3 DNA sequence: TGCGCCAGCAGCCAAGTGCCAGGGGTGGAAAAACTGTTTTTT.